The source of this T cell receptor beta chain is a study of blood T cell repertoires in COVID-19. Authors' analysis steps: Amplified reference gene primers provided the basis for estimating nucleated cell counts. TCRdb's table, derived via immunoSEQ multiplex PCR, lists solely in-frame clones and lacks some. V and J calls plus clone size are reproduced from that table; the DNA served to infer D and trimming. In the table there are 270,000 or so clones, about nine tenths of which are singletons. The CDR3 has 14 residues. J gave up 9 bases and V 8 bases, and 15 bases lay outside the gene matches. Per germline, CDR1 GTSNPN and CDR2 SVGIG (reference sequence).

The specimen sequenced was peripheral blood. This chain joins TRBV30 and TRBJ2-1, with TRBD2 identical over 8 bases. The sequence derives from a woman aged 40 to 55 who had recovered from COVID-19. The CDR3 sequence is CAAPGLVSFSEQFF. In DNA, the CDR3 is TGTGCCGCCCCGGGACTAGTCAGTTTTAGTGAGCAGTTCTTC.